Below, one TCR beta chain is given with its context. The antigen remains undetermined. There were TCR beta CDR3 regions amplified from RNA transcripts. When the TCR CDR3 underwent first-round RT-PCR, the HTBI primer set was used. TCRdb re-derived calls from the multiplex PCR reads in MiXCR, one entry per CDR3 protein. The sample has fewer than 450,000 distinct CDR3 sequences; roughly 15% are singletons. The data stem from a study of T cells in Graves' hyperthyroidism and ophthalmopathy. Study findings and constraints: Before onset, ophthalmopathy was predicted by the model a median approximately 6.6 months earlier. Blood samples included most of the expanded thyroid clonotypes exceeding 0.001.

Ophthalmopathy patients had Clinical Activity Score at least 3, NOSPECS grade at least 4, duration under 3 months. Over 9 ml of fresh peripheral blood supplied the PBMCs. What was sequenced was blood. This receptor was obtained from an older woman with Graves' ophthalmopathy.

CDR3 DNA sequence: TGTGCCAGCAGCCAAACCAGGGGCGGGGTCCAAGAGACCCAGTACTTC. This sequence encodes CASSQTRGGVQETQYF. This chain links TRBV14 with TRBJ2-5; D tentatively reads TRBD1 or TRBD2 (6 bases each). The CDR3 runs to 16 residues. Germline CDR1 SGHDN, CDR2 FVKESK. The V gene lost 2 bases and the J gene lost 1 base, with 14 bases spanning the gap.